This TCR beta chain was sequenced during a study of T cell repertoires in cytomegalovirus infection. Study-level information: Both CMV infection and a matching HLA type were indicated by public TCR beta signatures.

TCRdb reprocessed the reads via MiXCR and lists one record per CDR3 protein. The sample includes some 450,000 distinct CDR3 sequences, about a third of them seen just once. A note on this clonotype: The antigen is not known. Compared with germline, one end of the junction differs, possibly owing to a read error.

Study-level points and caveats: Cumulative public TCR beta family frequency identified CMV carriers with the relevant HLA. Ex vivo, HLA-C-restricted CMV-specific TCR beta clonotypes prevailed over the rest of the response.

Per the germline V gene, CDR1 is MDHEN and CDR2 is SYDVKM. The CDR3 is 17 amino acids. The sequenced sample consisted of PBMCs. The TCR sequence derives from a human donor in good health (CMV status not recorded). Some clones in this sample may be carry-over from other donors' samples. This rearrangement joins TRBV28 to TRBJ2-7, with TRBD1 identical over 11 bases. CDR3 protein: CASPPPGQGVRGYERYF. The CDR3, as DNA: TGTGCCAGCCCCCCTCCGGGACAGGGGGTAAGGGGGTACGAGCGGTACTTC.